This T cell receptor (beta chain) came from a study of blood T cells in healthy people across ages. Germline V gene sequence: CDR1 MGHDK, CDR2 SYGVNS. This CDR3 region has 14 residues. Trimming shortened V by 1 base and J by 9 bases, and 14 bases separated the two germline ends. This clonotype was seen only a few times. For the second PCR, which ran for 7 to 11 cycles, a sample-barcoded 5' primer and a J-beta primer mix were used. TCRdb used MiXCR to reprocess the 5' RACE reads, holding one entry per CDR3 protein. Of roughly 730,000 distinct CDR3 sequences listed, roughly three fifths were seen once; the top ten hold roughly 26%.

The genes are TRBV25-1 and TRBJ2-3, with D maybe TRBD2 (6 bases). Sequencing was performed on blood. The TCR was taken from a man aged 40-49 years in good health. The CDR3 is CASSESGPEGTQYF. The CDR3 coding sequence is TGTGCCAGCAGTGAATCTGGCCCGGAGGGCACGCAGTATTTT.